The rows below give T cell receptor beta chains drawn from one sample of a study of T cells after yellow fever vaccination. MiXCR, run by TCRdb on the 5' RACE reads, gives a single entry per CDR3 protein. The sample lists around 530,000 distinct CDR3 sequences; less than 20% were seen once. Sequencing was performed on PBMCs, taken roughly 5 days after the first yellow fever vaccination. These receptors originate from a man between 18 and 29 years old who received the YFV17D yellow fever vaccine. The conserved cysteine and the conserved F or W are not part of the CDR3 here.

>TRBJ1-5|TRBV9
ASSVGVGNQPQH
>TRBJ2-7|TRBV18
ASSPSGVPYEQY
>TRBJ1-5|TRBV15
ATGGAYVSRPQH
>TRBJ2-7|TRBV28
ASSLDGLYEQY
>TRBJ2-3|TRBV20-1
SALTSGGADTQY
>TRBJ2-1|TRBV5-5
ASTPVVHNEQF
>TRBJ1-1|TRBV5-1
ASSLEGNQYTEAF
>TRBJ2-7|TRBV7-3
ASSLNGYGQGSDEQY
>TRBJ2-1|TRBV27
ASSLSGARLYNEQF
>TRBJ2-7|TRBV27
ASSLTGSNEQY
>TRBJ1-2|TRBV7-9
ASSSPQGAYGYT
>TRBJ2-3|TRBV24-1
ATSSGINTDTQY
>TRBJ1-1|TRBV10-2
ASSEGSENTEAF
>TRBJ2-5|TRBV5-6
ASSPWGSRSVQY
>TRBJ1-4|TRBV7-6
ASSLGGLGEKLF
>TRBJ2-3|TRBV6-5
ASSLTSSSTDTQY
>TRBJ2-7|TRBV7-6
ASSPLIGPRRGYEQY
>TRBJ2-5|TRBV7-9
ASSFVVDFTQETQY
>TRBJ2-5|TRBV20-1
SASGTSANQETQY
>TRBJ2-7|TRBV5-1
ASSAGTVISYEQY
>TRBJ2-5|TRBV20-1
SAPQETQY
>TRBJ1-6|TRBV2
ASSEADYSPLH
>TRBJ2-2|TRBV28
ASRLGQGLNTGELF
>TRBJ2-1|TRBV5-1
ASSFSGDEQF
>TRBJ2-7|TRBV5-1
ASSLEDRAGYEQY
>TRBJ2-3|TRBV10-3
AIRELAGRGDTQY
>TRBJ2-1|TRBV7-2
ASSFFIGPIHHEQF
>TRBJ2-5|TRBV30
AWSSDLETQY
>TRBJ2-3|TRBV27
AISRGSWDTQY
>TRBJ2-3|TRBV12-5
ASQPGLADSDTQY
>TRBJ2-1|TRBV5-4
ASSFSGGGRQF
>TRBJ2-1|TRBV2
ASIRDTYNEQF
>TRBJ1-6|TRBV5-4
ASSFAGTYNSPLH
>TRBJ2-3|TRBV11-1
ASSGPQRTSGGAVPDTQY
>TRBJ1-5|TRBV6-5
ASRLLEGNQPQH
>TRBJ2-2|TRBV20-1
SAREAGVTGELF
>TRBJ2-5|TRBV5-6
ASSFLGTGGEGQY
>TRBJ1-2|TRBV5-1
ASSGNSLTNYGYT
>TRBJ2-5|TRBV7-2
ASSPGLQYQETQY
>TRBJ2-4|TRBV3-1
ASSHTGTDKNIQY
>TRBJ1-1|TRBV7-2
ASSLDRGRPEAF